The T cell receptor (beta chain) under discussion was sequenced for a study of regulatory T cells in long-lasting Graves disease. Study-wide points: Thyroid tissue went unexamined; only peripheral blood was analyzed. Persistent patients had more shared public clonotypes (roughly 2,500) than new patients (approximately 920). There was favoring of TRBV28, TRBJ1-2 and TRBJ2-5 in persistent disease.

TCR beta libraries were built with iRepertoire HTBI primers and Arm-PCR of CDR3 regions. TCRdb analysed the multiplex PCR reads with MiXCR anew, one entry per CDR3 protein. The data show 310,000 or so distinct CDR3 sequences, approximately 20% seen once. Stated time point: persistent/refractory GD, antithyroid drugs over 5 years with positive TRAb. Generation of the TCR library employed RNA extracted from PBMCs. This clonotype was found many times. The antigen remains unidentified. Germline V lookup: CDR1 MDHEN, CDR2 SYDVKM. CDR3 length: 15 residues. Trimming left V 5 bases short and J 2 bases short, with 15 bases between.

The source material was peripheral blood mononuclear cells (PBMCs), sampled when the disease was refractory, from a patient treated with antithyroid drugs. This rearrangement joins TRBV28 to TRBJ1-2, with D maybe TRBD1 (6 bases). This TCR was recovered from a female donor with Graves disease. The DNA of the CDR3 is TGTGCCAGCAGTATCACAGGGAGACGAAACTATGGCTACACCTTC. Protein sequence: CASSITGRRNYGYTF.